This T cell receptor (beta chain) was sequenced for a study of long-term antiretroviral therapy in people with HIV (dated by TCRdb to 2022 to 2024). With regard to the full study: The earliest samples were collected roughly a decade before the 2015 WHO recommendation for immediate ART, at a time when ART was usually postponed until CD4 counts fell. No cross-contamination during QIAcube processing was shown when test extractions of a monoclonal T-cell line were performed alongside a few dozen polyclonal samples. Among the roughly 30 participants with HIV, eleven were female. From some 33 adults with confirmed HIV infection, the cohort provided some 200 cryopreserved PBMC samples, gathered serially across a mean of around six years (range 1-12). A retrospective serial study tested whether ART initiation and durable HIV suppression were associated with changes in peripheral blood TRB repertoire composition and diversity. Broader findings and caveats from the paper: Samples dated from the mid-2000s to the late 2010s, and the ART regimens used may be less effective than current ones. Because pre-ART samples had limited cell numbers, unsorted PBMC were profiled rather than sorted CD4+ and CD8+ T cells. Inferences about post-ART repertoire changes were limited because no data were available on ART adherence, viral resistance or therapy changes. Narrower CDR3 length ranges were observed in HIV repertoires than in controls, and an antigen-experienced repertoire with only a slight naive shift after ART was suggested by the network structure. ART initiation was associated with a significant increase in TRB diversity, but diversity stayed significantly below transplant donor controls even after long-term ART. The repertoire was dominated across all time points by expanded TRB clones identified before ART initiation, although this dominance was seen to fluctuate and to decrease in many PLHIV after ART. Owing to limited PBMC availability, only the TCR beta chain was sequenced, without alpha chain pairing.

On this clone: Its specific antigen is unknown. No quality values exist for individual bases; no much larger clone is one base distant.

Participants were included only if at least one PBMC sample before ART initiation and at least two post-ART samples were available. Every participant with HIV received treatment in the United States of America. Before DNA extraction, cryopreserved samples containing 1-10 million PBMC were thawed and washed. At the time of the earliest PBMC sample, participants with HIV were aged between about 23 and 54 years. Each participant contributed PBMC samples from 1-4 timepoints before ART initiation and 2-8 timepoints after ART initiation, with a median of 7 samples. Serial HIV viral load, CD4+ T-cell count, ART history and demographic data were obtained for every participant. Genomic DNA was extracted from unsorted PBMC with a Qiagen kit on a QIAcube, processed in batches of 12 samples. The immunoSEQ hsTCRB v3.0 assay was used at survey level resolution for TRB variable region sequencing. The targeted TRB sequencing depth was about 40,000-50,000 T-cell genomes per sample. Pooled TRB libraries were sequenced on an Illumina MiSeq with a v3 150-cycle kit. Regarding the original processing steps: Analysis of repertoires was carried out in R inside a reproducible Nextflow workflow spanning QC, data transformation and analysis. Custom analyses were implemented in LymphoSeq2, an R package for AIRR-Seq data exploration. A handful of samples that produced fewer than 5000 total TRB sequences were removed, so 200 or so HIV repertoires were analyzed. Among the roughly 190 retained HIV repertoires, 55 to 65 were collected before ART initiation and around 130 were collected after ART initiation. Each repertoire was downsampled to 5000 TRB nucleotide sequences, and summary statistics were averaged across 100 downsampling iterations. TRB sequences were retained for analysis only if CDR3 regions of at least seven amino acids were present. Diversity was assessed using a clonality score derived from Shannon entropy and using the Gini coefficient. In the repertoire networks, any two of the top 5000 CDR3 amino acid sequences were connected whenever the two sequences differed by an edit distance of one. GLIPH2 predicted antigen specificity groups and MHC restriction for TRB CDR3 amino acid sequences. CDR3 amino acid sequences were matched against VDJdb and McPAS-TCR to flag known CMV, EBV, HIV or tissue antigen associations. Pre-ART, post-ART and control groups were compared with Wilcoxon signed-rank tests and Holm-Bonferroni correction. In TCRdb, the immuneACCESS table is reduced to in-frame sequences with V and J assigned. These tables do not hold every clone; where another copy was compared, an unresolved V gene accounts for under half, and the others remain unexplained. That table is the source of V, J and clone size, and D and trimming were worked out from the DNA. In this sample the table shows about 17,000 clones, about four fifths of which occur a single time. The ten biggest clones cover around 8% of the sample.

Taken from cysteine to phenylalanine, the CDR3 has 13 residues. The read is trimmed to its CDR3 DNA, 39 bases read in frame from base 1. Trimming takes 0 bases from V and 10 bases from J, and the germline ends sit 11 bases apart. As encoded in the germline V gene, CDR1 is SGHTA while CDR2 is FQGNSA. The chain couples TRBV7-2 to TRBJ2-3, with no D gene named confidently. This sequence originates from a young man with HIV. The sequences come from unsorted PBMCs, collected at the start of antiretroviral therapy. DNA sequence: TGTGCCAGCAGCTTAGCGCGACGGTCGGCGCAGTATTTT. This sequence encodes CASSLARRSAQYF.